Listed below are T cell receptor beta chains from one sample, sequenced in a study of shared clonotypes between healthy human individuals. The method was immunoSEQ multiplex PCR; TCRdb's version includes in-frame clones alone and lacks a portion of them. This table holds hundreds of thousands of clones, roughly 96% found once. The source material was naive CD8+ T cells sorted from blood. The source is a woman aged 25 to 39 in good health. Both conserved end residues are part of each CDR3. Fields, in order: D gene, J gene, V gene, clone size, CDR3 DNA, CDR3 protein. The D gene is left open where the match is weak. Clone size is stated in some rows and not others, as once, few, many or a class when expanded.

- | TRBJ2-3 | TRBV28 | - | TGTGCCAGCAGTTTCGGCAGACCAGATACGCAGTATTTT | CASSFGRPDTQYF
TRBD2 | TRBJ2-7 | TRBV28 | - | TGTGCCAGCAGTTTTACAATGGGACTAGCGGGAGTCGAGCAGTACTTC | CASSFTMGLAGVEQYF
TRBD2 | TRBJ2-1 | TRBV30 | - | TGTGCCTGGAGCGCGGGACTAGCGGGAGCGTGGCCGTTCTTC | CAWSAGLAGAWPFF
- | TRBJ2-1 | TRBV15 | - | TGTGCCACCAGCAGAGAAGGGGGGCGCAGGAACAATGAGCAGTTCTTC | CATSREGGRRNNEQFF
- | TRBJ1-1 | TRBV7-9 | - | TGTGCCAGCAGCTCTGGAGTCATGATGAACACTGAAGCTTTCTTT | CASSSGVMMNTEAFF
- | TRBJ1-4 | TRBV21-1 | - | TGTGCCAGCAGCAAGTCGGACAGGCCCCGAGGGGAAAAACTGTTTTTT | CASSKSDRPRGEKLFF
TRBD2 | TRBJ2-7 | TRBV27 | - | TGTGCCAGCAGCCCCGTCGGTGCTAGCGGGCCATACGAGCAGTACTTC | CASSPVGASGPYEQYF
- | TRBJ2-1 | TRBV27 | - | TGTGCCAGCAGTTTATTCTGGACCCCCTACAATGAGCAGTTCTTC | CASSLFWTPYNEQFF
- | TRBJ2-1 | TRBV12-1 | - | TGTGCCAGCAGGAGTCCGGGACTCTCCTACAATGAGCAGTTCTTC | CASRSPGLSYNEQFF
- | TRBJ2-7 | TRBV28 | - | TGTGCCAGCAGTTTAAAAGGGAGCTATACTAGGGAAACCTACGAGCAGTACTTC | CASSLKGSYTRETYEQYF
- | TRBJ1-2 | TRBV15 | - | TGTGCCACCAGCAGAGATCTGGAGACAGAAAATGGCTACACCTTC | CATSRDLETENGYTF
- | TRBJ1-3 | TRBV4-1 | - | TGCGCCAGCAGCCAAGATCACGGTAACTCTGGAAACACCATATATTTT | CASSQDHGNSGNTIYF
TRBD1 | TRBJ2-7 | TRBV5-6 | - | TGTGCCAGCAGCTCCCCGGACAGGGTCCACGAGCAGTACTTC | CASSSPDRVHEQYF
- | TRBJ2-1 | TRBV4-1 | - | TGCGCCAGCAGCCAAGACCGGCCACCCTACAATGAGCAGTTCTTC | CASSQDRPPYNEQFF
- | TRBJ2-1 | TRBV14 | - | TGTGCCAGCAGTGACGACGAGGTCAGGGGTCTGAATGAGCAGTTCTTC | CASSDDEVRGLNEQFF
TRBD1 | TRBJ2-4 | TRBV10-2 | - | TGCGCCAGCAGGGACAGGCTAGCCAAAAACATTCAGTACTTC | CASRDRLAKNIQYF
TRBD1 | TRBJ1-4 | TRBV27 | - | TGTGCCAGCAGTTACCGACAGGGAGAAAAACTGTTTTTT | CASSYRQGEKLFF
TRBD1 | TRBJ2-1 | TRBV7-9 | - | TGTGCCAGCAGCCCCGCCCAGGGGGTAAGGAATGAGCAGTTCTTC | CASSPAQGVRNEQFF
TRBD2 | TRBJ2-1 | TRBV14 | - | TGTGCCAGCAGCCAAGCCGGTCTTAGCGGGAGGCCCTACTACAATGAGCAGTTCTTC | CASSQAGLSGRPYYNEQFF
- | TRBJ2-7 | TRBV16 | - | TGTGCCAGCAGCCAATCGTCAGGTGGTGGGGAGCAGTACTTC | CASSQSSGGGEQYF
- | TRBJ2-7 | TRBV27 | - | TGTGCCAGCAGTCCGACAGTATGGTCCGAGCAGTACTTC | CASSPTVWSEQYF
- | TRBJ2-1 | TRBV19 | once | TGTGCCAGTAGTATAGCAGGGACAGAGCAGTTCTTC | CASSIAGTEQFF
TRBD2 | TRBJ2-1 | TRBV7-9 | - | TGTGCCAGCAGCTTAGACGGGACTAGCGGTTACAATGAGCAGTTCTTC | CASSLDGTSGYNEQFF
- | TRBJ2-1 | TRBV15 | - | TGTGCCACGATTGCTCCCCTGGTGCAGTTCTTC | CATIAPLVQFF
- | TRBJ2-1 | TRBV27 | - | TGTGCCAGCAGTTCCGGGACGATTGGGATGGAGCAGTTCTTC | CASSSGTIGMEQFF
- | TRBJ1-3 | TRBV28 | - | TGTGCCAGCACCCCAAGAGGCAGGTATTTGCTCCGCTCTGGAAACACCATATATTTT | CASTPRGRYLLRSGNTIYF
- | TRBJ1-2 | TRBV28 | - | TGTGCCAGCTGGCCGGGTAACTATGGCTACACCTTC | CASWPGNYGYTF
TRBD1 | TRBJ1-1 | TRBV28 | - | TGTGCCAGTCGACAGGGGCTTGACACTGAAGCTTTCTTT | CASRQGLDTEAFF
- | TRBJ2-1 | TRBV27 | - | TGTGCCAGCTACGCCAACTACAATGAGCAGTTCTTC | CASYANYNEQFF
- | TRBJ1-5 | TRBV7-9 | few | TGTGCCAGCAGCTTTAGCAATCAGCCCCAGCATTTT | CASSFSNQPQHF
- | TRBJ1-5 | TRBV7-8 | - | TGTGCCAGCAGCGCGAGGGGCAGGGAAGAGTGGCAGCCCCAGCATTTT | CASSARGREEWQPQHF
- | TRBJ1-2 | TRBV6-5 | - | TGTGCCAGCAGTCCCACCGACATCTATGGCTACACCTTC | CASSPTDIYGYTF
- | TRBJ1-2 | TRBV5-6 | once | TGTGCCAGCAGCCAGCAACTAGGGTCCTGGGATGGCTACACCTTC | CASSQQLGSWDGYTF
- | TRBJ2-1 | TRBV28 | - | TGTGCCAGCAGTTTAGTCTTAACTCATAGTTTAGCGCAGATGGCCCACTACAATGAGCAGTTCTTC | CASSLVLTHSLAQMAHYNEQFF
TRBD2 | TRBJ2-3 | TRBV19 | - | TGTGCCAGTAGTATCGACGCTAGCGGGAGCACAGATACGCAGTATTTT | CASSIDASGSTDTQYF
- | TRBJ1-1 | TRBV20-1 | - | TGCAGTGCTCCGGAGAACACTGAAGCTTTCTTT | CSAPENTEAFF
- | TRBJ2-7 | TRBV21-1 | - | TGTGCCAGCAGCAAGGGACTAGCGGGCCACGAGCAGTACTTC | CASSKGLAGHEQYF
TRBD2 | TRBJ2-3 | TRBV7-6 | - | TGTGCCAGCAGCTCCCTCGGGGAGGGTTTGACAGATACGCAGTATTTT | CASSSLGEGLTDTQYF
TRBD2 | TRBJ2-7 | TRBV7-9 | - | TGTGCCAGCAGCTTGAACGGGAGGGCCGGGTACGAGCAGTACTTC | CASSLNGRAGYEQYF
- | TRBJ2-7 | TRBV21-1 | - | TGTGCCAGCAGCATTTGCATGCTACACGTGTTAGACGAGCAGTACTTC | CASSICMLHVLDEQYF
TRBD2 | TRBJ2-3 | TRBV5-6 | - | TGTGCCAGCACCGGAGGGCGGGAGTCAGATACGCAGTATTTT | CASTGGRESDTQYF
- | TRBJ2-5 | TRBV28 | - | TGTGCCAGCAGTTTCCCCAGCCAAGAGACCCAGTACTTC | CASSFPSQETQYF
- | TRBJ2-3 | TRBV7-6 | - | TGTGCCAGCAGCCAAGCACGCACAGATACGCAGTATTTT | CASSQARTDTQYF
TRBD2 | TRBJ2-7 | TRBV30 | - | TGTGCCTGGAGTTCCCGACTAGCACGCTACGAGCAGTACTTC | CAWSSRLARYEQYF
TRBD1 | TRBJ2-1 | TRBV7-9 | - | TGTGCCAGCAGCTTTACAGGGGGAATTTCCTACAATGAGCAGTTCTTC | CASSFTGGISYNEQFF
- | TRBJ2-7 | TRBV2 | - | TGTGCCAGCAGTGGACTGTTTAACTACGAGCAGTACTTC | CASSGLFNYEQYF
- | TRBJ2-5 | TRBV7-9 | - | TGTGCCAGCAGCTTAGGGGCAGGACAAGAGACCCAGTACTTC | CASSLGAGQETQYF
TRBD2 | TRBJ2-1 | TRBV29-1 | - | TGCAGCGTTGAACCTAGCGGGAACAATGAGCAGTTCTTC | CSVEPSGNNEQFF
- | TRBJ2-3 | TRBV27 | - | TGTGCCAGCAGTTTAGGAGGCACAGATACGCAGTATTTT | CASSLGGTDTQYF
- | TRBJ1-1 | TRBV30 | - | TGTGCCTGGAATTTAGGAAACGGAGGCACTGAAGCTTTCTTT | CAWNLGNGGTEAFF
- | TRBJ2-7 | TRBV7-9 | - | TGTGCCAGCAGCTTAGGATCCGACACCCACGAGCAGTACTTC | CASSLGSDTHEQYF
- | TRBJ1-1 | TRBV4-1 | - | TGCGCCAGCAGCCAAGAGTCAGCCATGAACACTGAAGCTTTCTTT | CASSQESAMNTEAFF
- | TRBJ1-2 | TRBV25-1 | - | TGTGCCAGCAGTGAATTAGGGGGCTATGGCTACACCTTC | CASSELGGYGYTF
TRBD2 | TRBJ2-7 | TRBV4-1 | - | TGCGCCAGCAGCCAAGGGGACTACTCCTACGAGCAGTACTTC | CASSQGDYSYEQYF